The 26 T cell receptor beta chains reported below all come from one sample, sequenced in a study of blood T cell repertoires in COVID-19. The data were produced by immunoSEQ multiplex PCR, yet TCRdb's version contains in-frame clones alone and is incomplete. The sample has some 350,000 clones; about 90% are singletons. Material: peripheral blood. The origin of the receptors is a woman aged 50 to 65 with COVID-19, enrolled during active disease.

To note about this clone: One end of the junction varies from germline; a read error may be responsible. The chain has TRBV19 and TRBJ1-1; 9 nucleotides match TRBD1. Germline V lookup: CDR1 LNHDA, CDR2 SQIVND (reference sequence). CDR3 length: 16 residues. CDR3 sequence reads: CASRLTGGKMNTEAFF. As DNA, the CDR3 is TGTGCGAGTAGATTGACAGGGGGAAAAATGAACACTGAAGCTTTCTTT.

V gene TRBV9 combines with J gene TRBJ2-7; 10 positions agree with TRBD2. Trimming took 4 bases from V and 6 from J; bases not matched to a gene: 7. The germline V gene has CDR1 SGDLS and CDR2 YYNGEE. This CDR3 region has 14 residues. The CDR3 sequence: CASSSRTSGFEQYF. In DNA form, the CDR3 reads TGTGCCAGCAGCTCCCGGACTAGCGGCTTCGAGCAGTACTTC.

V is TRBV18 and J is TRBJ1-2; TRBD1 might be the D (5 bases). CDR1 and CDR2 from the germline V gene are KGHSH and LQKENI. The CDR3 runs 14 residues. V lost 2 bases, J lost 4 bases, and 11 bases lay in between. CDR3 protein: CASSPVGTPYGYTF. In DNA, the CDR3 is TGTGCCAGCTCACCAGTGGGGACTCCCTATGGCTACACCTTC.

The V gene is TRBV19, the J gene TRBJ2-7; D is perhaps TRBD2 (5 bases). CDR3 length equals 15 residues. The germline V and J ends were trimmed by 1 base and 2 bases, with 12 bases remaining between them. The V gene's germline CDR1 is LNHDA and CDR2 SQIVND (reference sequence). CDR3 DNA: TGTGCCAGTAGTATAGCTGGAGCGGTTACCTACGAGCAGTACTTC. It translates to CASSIAGAVTYEQYF.

The V call is TRBV9, the J call TRBJ2-2, with D possibly being TRBD2 (7 bases). Looked up from germline, CDR1 is SGDLS and CDR2 is YYNGEE. The V gene lost 4 bases and the J gene lost 1 base, with 17 bases spanning the gap. The CDR3 length is 17 residues. CDR3 residues: CASSPRGGVGNTGELFF. CDR3 sequence (DNA): TGTGCCAGCAGCCCGAGGGGGGGGGTCGGGAACACCGGGGAGCTGTTTTTT.

The gene calls are TRBV29-1 and TRBJ2-1; 7 nucleotides agree with TRBD1. The germline CDR1 and CDR2 sequences are SQVTM and ANQGSEA. V shed 6 bases and J 4 bases; nucleotides not matched to a gene: 3. The length of the CDR3 is 12 residues. The chain's CDR3 is CSVRQGYNEQFF. For the CDR3, the DNA is TGCAGCGTCAGACAGGGTTACAATGAGCAGTTCTTC.

V is TRBV10-3 and J is TRBJ2-3; TRBD1 agrees at 8 bases. Trimming removed 7 bases from V and 0 bases from J; junction bases left unmatched: 3. The V gene's germline CDR1 is ENHRY and CDR2 SYGVKD. The CDR3 contains 14 residues. This CDR3 is CAITRQGSTDTQYF. The CDR3 DNA sequence: TGTGCCATCACTCGACAGGGGAGCACAGATACGCAGTATTTT.

The V call is TRBV9, the J call TRBJ1-2, with a weak D call TRBD1 (6 bases). The CDR3 is made up of 13 amino acids. Trimming pared 5 bases from V and 1 base from J, leaving 9 bases between. Germline CDR1 reads SGDLS; CDR2 reads YYNGEE. Here the CDR3 DNA reads TGTGCCAGCAGTGACAGGCATAACTATGGCTACACCTTC. Protein sequence: CASSDRHNYGYTF.

V and J are TRBV21-1 and TRBJ2-7; the table's D gene call, TRBD2, was not cross checked with the DNA. TRBV21-1 is termed a pseudogene. This CDR3 contains 14 residues. The CDR3 loop reads CARLLSGISYEQYF. The DNA for the CDR3 is TGTGCCCGACTACTTAGCGGGATTTCCTACGAGCAGTACTTC.

The rearrangement uses TRBV4-2 and TRBJ2-7; 12 positions agree with TRBD1. Losses at the gene ends were 3 bases for V and 6 bases for J; bases not matched to a gene: 6. The CDR3 contains 15 residues. CDR1 is LGHNA and CDR2 is YNFKEQ in the germline V gene. CDR3 coding DNA: TGTGCCAGCAGCCACAGAGGGACAGGGGGCGGCGAGCAGTACTTC. Translated: CASSHRGTGGGEQYF.

This sequence joins TRBV29-1 and TRBJ2-2, with TRBD1 matching 7 bases. The germline CDR1 and CDR2 sequences are SQVTM and ANQGSEA. The CDR3 is made up of 13 amino acids. V gave up 8 bases and J gave up 4 bases; unmatched junction bases: 7. The CDR3 DNA reads as TGCAGCACCCGACAGGGTACCACCGGGGAGCTGTTTTTT. It is translated as CSTRQGTTGELFF.

In this sample, this clone turned up once. The J gene is TRBJ2-7, the V gene TRBV7-2; 9 bases map to TRBD2. The CDR3 consists of 16 residues. V lost 3 bases and J lost 5; bases outside the gene matches: 11. The germline CDR1 and CDR2 sequences are SGHTA and FQGNSA. The CDR3 reads CASSFTLAGVFHEQYF. The CDR3 region has the DNA TGTGCCAGCAGCTTCACCTTAGCGGGAGTCTTCCACGAGCAGTACTTC.

The rearrangement uses TRBV5-4 and TRBJ2-3; 10 positions match TRBD1. The ends lost 4 bases at V and 4 bases at J; junction bases unmatched: 15. In germline, CDR1 is SGHNT, CDR2 YYREEE (reference sequence). The CDR3 has 18 residues. In DNA form, the CDR3 reads TGTGCCAGCAGCCCAATGACAGGGGGCAAAAAGAAGGCAGATACGCAGTATTTT. Translation gives CASSPMTGGKKKADTQYF. The whole variable domain, remainder taken from reference TRBV5-4 and TRBJ2-3, is ETGVTQSPTHLIKTRGQQVTLRCSSQSGHNTVSWYQQALGQGPQFIFQYYREEENGRGNFPPRFSGLQFPNYSSELNVNALELDDSALYLCASSPMTGGKKKADTQYFGPGTRLTVL.

V is TRBV7-2 and J is TRBJ2-1; the D gene is possibly TRBD2 (6 bases). With 1 base removed from V and 5 bases from J, the gap between germline ends came to 9 bases. Germline V gene data show CDR1 as SGHTA and CDR2 as FQGNSA. CDR3 size: 14 residues. Here the CDR3 DNA reads TGTGCCAGCAGCTTAGGTAGCGGAAACAATGAGCAGTTCTTC. Its protein is CASSLGSGNNEQFF.

V usage is TRBV5-1 and J usage is TRBJ2-7; 8 nucleotides align to TRBD1. Looked up from germline, CDR1 is SGHRS and CDR2 is YFSETQ. CDR3 length equals 14 residues. With 4 bases clipped from V and 4 bases from J, the junction kept 7 bases outside the gene matches. CDR3 in amino acids: CASSPGTGPYEQYF. The CDR3 nucleotides are TGCGCCAGCAGCCCCGGGACAGGACCTTACGAGCAGTACTTC.

V and J are TRBV19 and TRBJ1-6; TRBD1 is a possible D gene (6 bases). This CDR3 spans 15 amino acids. Per germline, CDR1 LNHDA and CDR2 SQIVND (reference sequence). V lost 1 base, J lost 5 bases, and 9 bases lay in between. The CDR3 here is CASSIGTENNSPLHF. The CDR3 region has the DNA TGTGCCAGTAGTATAGGGACAGAGAATAATTCACCCCTCCACTTT.

This sequence joins TRBV5-1 and TRBJ1-1; TRBD1 agrees at 7 bases. Germline CDR1 reads SGHRS; CDR2 reads YFSETQ. The trim removed 4 bases at V and 7 bases at J, leaving 10 bases unmatched. The CDR3 is 14 amino acids. The CDR3 sequence is CASSDRQGGIEAFF. The CDR3, as DNA: TGCGCCAGCAGCGACCGACAGGGTGGGATTGAAGCTTTCTTT.

J is TRBJ1-1 and V is TRBV18; D gene ambiguous. Germline CDR1 reads KGHSH; CDR2 reads LQKENI. V shed 4 bases and J shed 0 bases, with 6 bases lying between them. CDR3 length equals 13 residues. Written as DNA, the CDR3 is TGTGCCAGCTCACTGGCATTGAACACTGAAGCTTTCTTT. Translation gives CASSLALNTEAFF.

This chain connects TRBV6-1 to TRBJ1-2, with 10 bases lining up with TRBD1. This CDR3 has 15 amino acids. Losses at the gene ends were 2 bases for V and 4 bases for J; bases not matched to a gene: 4. The germline V gene has CDR1 MNHNS and CDR2 SASEGT. The CDR3 loop is CASSERTGGRYGYTF. The CDR3 DNA is TGTGCCAGCAGTGAACGGACAGGGGGGCGCTATGGCTACACCTTC.

This chain connects TRBV13 to TRBJ1-2; 7 positions match TRBD1. V shed 5 bases, J shed 4 bases, and the junction held 10 bases outside the gene matches. The CDR3 is made up of 15 amino acids. Germline CDR1 reads PRHDT; CDR2 reads FYEKMQ (reference sequence). This chain's CDR3 is CASSILDRRPYGYTF. The CDR3 DNA is TGTGCCAGCAGCATTTTGGACAGGCGACCCTATGGCTACACCTTC.

The chain recombines TRBV5-1 with TRBJ2-1; a weak D match, TRBD2 (6 bases). Germline V gene data show CDR1 as SGHRS and CDR2 as YFSETQ. The germline V and J ends were trimmed by 5 bases and 9 bases, with 18 bases remaining between them. The CDR3 is made up of 14 amino acids. CDR3: CASSQLRAGGEQFF. The CDR3 DNA reads TGCGCCAGCAGTCAATTGCGGGCCGGGGGTGAGCAGTTCTTC.

The chain uses TRBV18 and TRBJ2-1; 7 bases agree with TRBD2. The germline V gene has CDR1 KGHSH and CDR2 LQKENI. V was pared by 5 bases and J by 8 bases, with 9 bases of the junction left unmatched. There are 14 residues in the CDR3. CDR3 amino acids: CASSLAGVEYEQFF. The CDR3 DNA reads as TGTGCCAGCTCATTGGCGGGAGTTGAGTATGAGCAGTTCTTC. The full variable domain, completed using reference TRBV18 and TRBJ2-1, is NAGVMQNPRHLVRRRGQEARLRCSPMKGHSHVYWYRQLPEEGLKFMVYLQKENIIDESGMPKERFSAEFPKEGPSILRIQQVVRGDSAAYFCASSLAGVEYEQFFGPGTRLTVL.

The chain is built from TRBV7-8 and TRBJ1-3; 9 bases agree with TRBD1. Germline loops: CDR1 SGHVS, CDR2 FQNEAQ. V trimming: 0 bases; J trimming: 5 bases; junction bases outside the gene matches: 5. The CDR3 is made up of 16 amino acids. CDR3 coding DNA: TGTGCCAGCAGCTTAGCGGAACAGGGGGCACGAAACACCATATATTTT. Protein: CASSLAEQGARNTIYF.

In regard to this clone: The sample contains more than one DNA sequence encoding this CDR3. The V gene is TRBV6-5, the J gene TRBJ1-1; no firm D call. Germline V gene lookup returns CDR1 MNHEY and CDR2 SVGAGI. Trimming pared 0 bases from V and 1 base from J, leaving 3 bases between. The CDR3 runs 13 residues. In DNA, the CDR3 is TGTGCCAGCAGTTACTCCAGGAACACTGAAGCTTTCTTT. Translating it yields CASSYSRNTEAFF.

Written as DNA, the CDR3 is TGTGCCTGGAGCGAAGACAGTTATGGCTACACCTTC. This codes for CAWSEDSYGYTF. This chain links TRBV30 with TRBJ1-2, with a weak D call TRBD1 (5 bases). Trimming removed 3 bases from V and 5 bases from J, with 10 bases in between. The length of the CDR3 is 12 residues. Germline V gene lookup returns CDR1 GTSNPN and CDR2 SVGIG (reference sequence).

The chain uses TRBV6-5 and TRBJ1-2, with TRBD1 matching over 7 bases. J was trimmed by 4 bases and V by 5 bases; bases with no gene match: 1. Germline CDR1 MNHEY, CDR2 SVGAGI. The CDR3 is 12 residues long. The chain's CDR3 is CASSRTGYGYTF. The CDR3 coding sequence is TGTGCCAGCAGTCGGACAGGCTATGGCTACACCTTC.